These T cell receptor beta chains were read from a single sample in a study of T cell responses to AZD1222 COVID-19 vaccine. Here immunoSEQ multiplex PCR was the method, and the copy in TCRdb shows in-frame clones only, minus some. Here the sample spans 110,000 or so clones, roughly 88% being singletons. The specimen was peripheral blood, collected 28 days after the second AZD1222 dose. The receptors stem from an adult who received the AZD1222 COVID-19 vaccine. The CDR3 runs from the conserved cysteine through the conserved F or W.

>TRBJ2-3|TRBV9
CASSPRLAGSLDTQYF
>TRBJ1-4|TRBV11-2
CASSQGQGRGKLFF
>TRBJ1-2|TRBV4-3
CASSQGTNDGYGYTF
>TRBJ2-5|TRBV2
CARQLQETQYF
>TRBJ2-1|TRBV27
CASILQGRGDSEQFF
>TRBJ1-6|TRBV14
CASSQDPRGARRGDSPLHF
>TRBJ1-1|TRBV11-1
CASSFQTNTEAFF
>TRBJ2-2|TRBV4-3
CASREGPNTGELFF
>TRBJ1-1|TRBV5-1
CASSLSLNTEAFF
>TRBJ2-3|TRBV4-3
CASSPLGQGADTQYF
>TRBJ2-7|TRBV7-9
CASSLKGGLLSYEQYF
>TRBJ1-3|TRBV2
CASKGGSGNTIYF
>TRBJ2-4|TRBV7-2
CASSSGGSLNIQYF
>TRBJ1-6|TRBV5-1
CASSLPVQGALSPLHF
>TRBJ1-6|TRBV5-4
CASSLAIGGTEHSPLHF
>TRBJ1-1|TRBV19
CASSPPGGADTEAFF
>TRBJ2-1|TRBV10-3
CAIRGTSGVNNEQFF
>TRBJ2-3|TRBV20-1
CSASDPGQGADTQYF
>TRBJ1-5|TRBV6-1
CASGWDSNQPQHF
>TRBJ1-2|TRBV28
CASSRAPTYGYTF
>TRBJ2-7|TRBV7-8
CASSLGQGGAEQYF
>TRBJ1-5|TRBV9
CASKGGRYNQPQHF
>TRBJ1-2|TRBV19
CASSIATGGYDGYTF
>TRBJ1-5|TRBV28
CATYGGGNQPQHF
>TRBJ1-2|TRBV6-5
CASSSPRQADYGYTF
>TRBJ1-5|TRBV27
CASSFNRVSDQPQHF
>TRBJ2-7|TRBV5-4
CASSIGTGVGEQYF
>TRBJ2-6|TRBV7-9
CASSLVSGANVLTF
>TRBJ1-2|TRBV3-1/TRBV3-2
CASSQSGLNEKGYTF
>TRBJ2-3|TRBV7-2
CASSFTTWTDTQYF
>TRBJ1-6|TRBV25-1
CASSIQGLYNSPLHF
>TRBJ2-6|TRBV5-4
CASNLPGANVLTF
>TRBJ1-6|TRBV4-1
CASSRVLDLTSYNSPLHF
>TRBJ1-5|TRBV5-8
CASSPRDRDQPQHF
>TRBJ1-3|TRBV12-3/TRBV12-4
CATQGTGNTIYF
>TRBJ2-1|TRBV6-2/TRBV6-3
CASSEQFNEQFF
>TRBJ2-2|TRBV24-1
CATSDTPAGGQAGELFF
>TRBJ2-1|TRBV3-1/TRBV3-2
CASSQEWTNPNEQFF
>TRBJ1-5|TRBV27
CASKNSWGDQPQHF
>TRBJ2-2|TRBV4-3
CASSDRDRESGELFF
>TRBJ1-4|TRBV27
CASSTAHPGPLLEKLFF
>TRBJ2-7|TRBV19
CASSRGAYEQYF
>TRBJ1-5|TRBV16
CASSQSQQGNQPQHF
>TRBJ1-4|TRBV5-4
CASSVQGAAEKLFF
>TRBJ1-1|TRBV18
CASSPTLNTEAFF
>TRBJ2-7|TRBV7-2
CASSPGQGVAYEQYF
>TRBJ1-5|TRBV19
CASSLYGQGNQPQHF
>TRBJ1-1|TRBV6-5
CASSYSEGGRGTEAFF
>TRBJ1-2|TRBV6-2/TRBV6-3
CASSLAGMGWYGYTF
>TRBJ2-7|TRBV7-2
CASSRGLPGSYEQYF
>TRBJ1-5|TRBV5-6
CASSSLTGNQPQHF
>TRBJ1-2|TRBV6-1
CASSDRQNYGYTF
>TRBJ1-1|TRBV4-2
CASSQDVGEAFF